The 2 T cell receptor beta chains below all came from one sample that was sequenced in a study of blood T cell repertoires in COVID-19. Clones were read by immunoSEQ multiplex PCR, and TCRdb kept only the in-frame ones, dropping some. The data show around 250,000 clones, around 90% seen once. Source material: peripheral blood. All receptors come from a woman between 55 and 75 years old with COVID-19, enrolled during active disease.

The chain couples TRBV7-2 to TRBJ2-3; 10 bases are shared with TRBD2. The CDR3 length is 17 residues. V dropped 2 bases and J dropped 5; count of bases not matched to a gene: 10. CDR1 and CDR2 (germline): SGHTA, FQGNSA. The CDR3: CASSLSFSGGSGDTQYF. The CDR3, as DNA: TGTGCCAGCAGCTTAAGTTTTAGCGGGGGGTCAGGAGATACGCAGTATTTT.

The chain has TRBV3-1 (or the pseudogene TRBV3-2) and TRBJ1-2; the match to TRBD1 covers 8 bases. From germline, CDR1 is LGHDT and CDR2 YNNKEL (reference sequence). This CDR3 has 13 amino acids. The V gene end was trimmed by 4 bases and the J gene end by 6 bases; junction bases not matched to a gene: 4. CDR3 coding DNA: TGTGCCAGCAGCCGTACAGGGGGGGATGGCTACACCTTC. This sequence encodes CASSRTGGDGYTF.